This T cell receptor beta chain was profiled in a study of siplizumab effects on memory and regulatory T cells. Around 100,000 TCR templates underwent assay in each sample. Method: immunoSEQ multiplex PCR; TCRdb's copy keeps in-frame clones and lacks some. In the table there are more than 95,000 clones, about 94% of which are singletons. This clone was found once. Antigen unknown. Study-wide findings and caveats: A minor share of alloreactive clones matched unstimulated subsets. In unstimulated cells, naive T cells appeared more diverse than memory T cells and seemed major alloresponse contributors.

The source of this sequence is a human donor in good health. Source material: Tregs sorted from blood.

In DNA, the CDR3 is TGTGCCAGCAGCAAAGCCACTACCGGCCTAGCGGAAGACGTGGAGACCCAGTACTTC. It translates to CASSKATTGLAEDVETQYF. The chain links TRBV21-1 to TRBJ2-5; the D call TRBD2 from the table was never checked on the DNA. TRBV21-1 is designated a pseudogene. CDR3 size: 19 residues.